This paragraph covers one T cell receptor (beta chain) sequence. These data come from a study of patients and donors after allogeneic stem cell transplantation. Trimming left V 6 bases short and J 2 bases short, with 16 bases between. Per the germline V gene, CDR1 is KGHDR and CDR2 is SFDVKD. CDR3 length equals 16 residues. TCRdb ran MiXCR on the RT-PCR reads and lists one entry per CDR3 protein. The sample lists about a million distinct CDR3 sequences, roughly 17% occurring once. The rearrangement links TRBV24-1 to TRBJ2-1; no reliable D call. The TCR originated in a human donor who was either an allogeneic HSCT recipient or a stem cell or donor lymphocyte infusion donor (not recorded which). It is not recorded whose cells these are; they may come from a transplant donor. The sample was blood, either unsorted or a sorted T cell fraction (not recorded which). CDR3 sequence: CATSSDLRAAYNEQFF. In nucleotides, the CDR3 is TGTGCCACCAGTAGTGATTTACGGGCGGCCTACAATGAGCAGTTCTTC.